The clone carrying this T cell receptor beta chain occurred a few times. These data come from a study of response to subunit inactivated influenza vaccine. The CDR3 sequence is 16 residues long. V lost 1 base to trimming and J lost 3 bases, with 15 bases between them. Per germline, CDR1 LGHDT and CDR2 YNNKEL (reference sequence). TCRdb re-called the RT-PCR reads with MiXCR, one entry per CDR3 protein. This table has about 540,000 distinct CDR3 sequences, 12% to 15% appearing once. This sequence was found in a man over 45 who received an inactivated influenza vaccine. The source was PBMCs from blood, collected 12 days after vaccination. The V call is TRBV3-1, the J call TRBJ1-2; tentative D call: TRBD1 (6 bases). CDR3 DNA sequence: TGTGCCAGCAGCCAAGGGATGGCCGGACAGTACTATGGCTACACCTTC. Protein: CASSQGMAGQYYGYTF.